Listed below are T cell receptor beta chains from one sample, sequenced in a study of CD8 T cells in ankylosing spondylitis. TCRdb re-derived calls from the 5' RACE reads in MiXCR, one entry per CDR3 protein. The profile shows around 890,000 distinct CDR3 sequences, roughly 10% of them singletons. The specimen was blood, either unsorted or a sorted T cell fraction (not recorded which). The receptors originated from a male donor with ankylosing spondylitis. The CDR3 runs from the conserved cysteine through the conserved F or W. The D gene is left open where the match is weak. Clone size appears in some rows only: once, few, many, or a class for an expanded clone.

DNA,CDR3,D,J,V,size
TGTGCCAGCAGCCAACAGGGAGTGGAGACCCAGTACTTC,CASSQQGVETQYF,.,TRBJ2-5,TRBV6-1,.
TGTGCCAGCAGTTTAGGGTACTATAGCAATCAGCCCCAGCATTTT,CASSLGYYSNQPQHF,.,TRBJ1-5,TRBV12-3/TRBV12-4,.
TGCAGTGCTAGAGGTACCCAACCCACAGATACGCAGTATTTT,CSARGTQPTDTQYF,.,TRBJ2-3,TRBV20-1,few
TGTGCCATCAAGAGCCGGGGCTATGAGCAGTTCTTC,CAIKSRGYEQFF,.,TRBJ2-1,TRBV10-3,few
TGCAGCGTTGCTGCAGGGGACGAAAAACTGTTTTTT,CSVAAGDEKLFF,.,TRBJ1-4,TRBV29-1,.
TGTGCCAGCAGTTACTCCGGGACAGGGACCGGCTACCCCTTC,CASSYSGTGTGYPF,TRBD1,TRBJ1-2,TRBV6-5,few
TGTGCCAGCAGCTTACTTGGACTAGCGGGGTCGACTGAGCAGTTCTTC,CASSLLGLAGSTEQFF,TRBD2,TRBJ2-1,TRBV7-3,.
TGCAGTGCTACTCCTGGGACTAGCGGGGGAGATACGCAGTATTTT,CSATPGTSGGDTQYF,TRBD2,TRBJ2-3,TRBV20-1,.
TGCGCCAGCACGCTACAGGGGGAGGTCTATGGTGAGCAGTTCTTC,CASTLQGEVYGEQFF,TRBD1,TRBJ2-1,TRBV5-1,.
TGCAGTGCGTCCCGGGACGGCTACACTGAAGCTTTCTTT,CSASRDGYTEAFF,.,TRBJ1-1,TRBV20-1,many
TGCAGCGTTGCGGGACGGTTGAAAAACATTCAGTACTTC,CSVAGRLKNIQYF,.,TRBJ2-4,TRBV29-1,many
TGCGCCAGCAGCCGCGGGACAGTGAATTCACCCCTCCACTTT,CASSRGTVNSPLHF,TRBD1,TRBJ1-6,TRBV4-3,many
TGTGCCAGCAGTACCATGGGGGGGGGAAAGGCCTACGAGCAGTACTTC,CASSTMGGGKAYEQYF,TRBD2,TRBJ2-7,TRBV12-3/TRBV12-4,few
TGTGCCAGCAGCTGGAACAGGGCAACTAATGAAAAACTGTTTTTT,CASSWNRATNEKLFF,.,TRBJ1-4,TRBV6-1,.
TGTGCCAGCAGCTTAGGTACAGCCCCTAGCACAGATACGCAGTATTTT,CASSLGTAPSTDTQYF,.,TRBJ2-3,TRBV7-6,once
TGCGCCAGCAGCTCTGGGACTAGCGGGACCTACGAGCAGTACTTC,CASSSGTSGTYEQYF,TRBD2,TRBJ2-7,TRBV5-1,.
TGTGCCAGTAGTATATCGGCAGGGCCCTATGGCTACACCTTC,CASSISAGPYGYTF,.,TRBJ1-2,TRBV19,.
TGCAGTGCTAGAGATCGGGGCGACAGGTTCTATGGCTACACCTTC,CSARDRGDRFYGYTF,.,TRBJ1-2,TRBV20-1,many
TGTGCCAGCAGTCACTTCCCAGGGGCTCGGGCTCTGGGCCCTGAAGCTTTCTTT,CASSHFPGARALGPEAFF,.,TRBJ1-1,TRBV6-2/TRBV6-3,.
TGCAGTGCTAGCAAAACGTTAGCAGGGAACACTGAAGCTTTCTTT,CSASKTLAGNTEAFF,.,TRBJ1-1,TRBV20-1,few
TGCAGTGCTGGCGCAGGAGCGGATAATGAAAAACTGTTTTTT,CSAGAGADNEKLFF,.,TRBJ1-4,TRBV20-1,.
TGTGCCAGCAGCCCGCCTTGGGGGCCCACAGATACGCAGTATTTT,CASSPPWGPTDTQYF,.,TRBJ2-3,TRBV5-5,.
TGCAGTGCGAACCGGGACAGGGGGCTTCAGCCCCAGCATTTT,CSANRDRGLQPQHF,TRBD1,TRBJ1-5,TRBV20-1,.
TGTGCCAGTGCCCTAGGGGGGGACTCACCCCTCCACTTT,CASALGGDSPLHF,.,TRBJ1-6,TRBV19,.
TGTGCCAGCAGTTACTCACCGGTAGGGAGCAATCAGCCCCAGCATTTT,CASSYSPVGSNQPQHF,.,TRBJ1-5,TRBV6-5,.
TGTGCCATCAGACAAGGCGAGAACACCGGGGAGCTGTTTTTT,CAIRQGENTGELFF,.,TRBJ2-2,TRBV10-3,many
TGCGCTGGGACAGCCGCGGGGTCCTACGAGCAGTACTTC,CAGTAAGSYEQYF,.,TRBJ2-7,TRBV5-1,few
TGTGCCAGCAGTGAGGGGGTCATGAATACGCAGTATTTT,CASSEGVMNTQYF,.,TRBJ2-3,TRBV6-1,.
TGTGCCAGCGCCCGCCGCCCAGGTTCTAGCACAGATACGCAGTATTTT,CASARRPGSSTDTQYF,.,TRBJ2-3,TRBV6-1,.
TGTGCCATCAGTATCGTAAGAGCGGGAGGGACCTACAATGAGCAGTTCTTC,CAISIVRAGGTYNEQFF,TRBD2,TRBJ2-1,TRBV10-3,.
TGTGCCAGCAGCCTACCTCGTCCGGGGAACTATGGCTACACCTTC,CASSLPRPGNYGYTF,.,TRBJ1-2,TRBV5-6,few
TGTGCCATCAGTGAGAGGACAGATAACGCTTTCTTT,CAISERTDNAFF,.,TRBJ1-1,TRBV10-3,few
TGTGCCAGCAGCCAAGATGTCCCCCTAGGGGCCAGCACTGAAGCTTTCTTT,CASSQDVPLGASTEAFF,.,TRBJ1-1,TRBV3-1,.
TGTGCCAGCAGTCACCGGGACGGAGCTAACTATGGCTACACCTTC,CASSHRDGANYGYTF,.,TRBJ1-2,TRBV6-5,.
TGCAGTGCTCCTGACTTAGGGCGCGGTGGCAATCAGCCCCAGCATTTT,CSAPDLGRGGNQPQHF,.,TRBJ1-5,TRBV20-1,few
TGTGCCAGCAGTTACTCGATCGTGGGGGTGGGGGAGCAGTACTTC,CASSYSIVGVGEQYF,.,TRBJ2-7,TRBV6-5,many
TGTGCCAGCAGTGACCTTATTGGGACAGTCAATGAAGCTTTCTTT,CASSDLIGTVNEAFF,TRBD1,TRBJ1-1,TRBV6-2/TRBV6-3,.
TGCGCCAGCAGAATATCCACAGATACGCAGTATTTT,CASRISTDTQYF,.,TRBJ2-3,TRBV5-1,.
TGCGCCAGCAGCTCAGCCGGGACGCTGGAAGGCTACACCTTC,CASSSAGTLEGYTF,.,TRBJ1-2,TRBV5-1,.
TGCAGTGCTAGAGAGACAGTTCTTAACACTGAAGCTTTCTTT,CSARETVLNTEAFF,.,TRBJ1-1,TRBV20-1,many
TGCGCCAGCAGCTCCGACAGAGCCGTAGCCAAAAACATTCAGTACTTC,CASSSDRAVAKNIQYF,.,TRBJ2-4,TRBV5-1,.
TGTGCCAGCAGCGTTCAGGGACAGGGACACACCATATATTTT,CASSVQGQGHTIYF,TRBD1,TRBJ1-3,TRBV9,few